The 8 T cell receptor beta chains reported below all come from one sample, sequenced in a study of sequential checkpoint blockade in melanoma. This sample's treatment: randomized to nivolumab then ipilimumab (arm A) or the reverse (arm B). Some clones are missing from TCRdb's copy, which holds only in-frame ones; the method was immunoSEQ multiplex PCR. The sample includes over 9,500 clones, roughly three fifths of them seen just once. The sequences come from CD8+ T cells sorted from blood (inferred from file names), collected from a patient given nivolumab and ipilimumab in sequence. The receptor source for this set is a human donor with melanoma.

The V and J genes are TRBV18 and TRBJ2-7, with D possibly being TRBD2 (7 bases). The CDR3 is 16 residues long. V lost 1 base and J 2 bases, leaving 15 bases between the germline ends. Looked up from germline, CDR1 is KGHSH and CDR2 is LQKENI. CDR3 nucleotide sequence: TGTGCCAGCTCACCACTCGAGGGGGGGCGAACCTACGAGCAGTACTTC. The encoded protein is CASSPLEGGRTYEQYF.

V is TRBV7-9 and J is TRBJ1-1; TRBD1 is a possible D gene (6 bases). V lost 7 bases to trimming and J lost 0 bases, with 21 bases between them. Per germline, CDR1 SEHNR and CDR2 FQNEAQ (reference sequence). There are 17 residues in the CDR3. CDR3 DNA sequence: TGTGCCAGCACACACGGGGGGGTGGGGGACATGAACACTGAAGCTTTCTTT. Amino acid sequence: CASTHGGVGDMNTEAFF.

The J gene is TRBJ2-3, the V gene TRBV5-4, with D possibly matching TRBD1 (8 bases). This CDR3 is 16 amino acids long. The germline CDR1 and CDR2 sequences are SGHNT and YYREEE (reference sequence). Deletions cut 5 bases from V and 2 bases from J, with 18 bases between. The CDR3 spells CASRYEQGGITDTQYF. Here the CDR3 DNA reads TGTGCCAGCAGATATGAACAGGGGGGGATCACAGATACGCAGTATTTT. Full variable domain (missing parts from reference TRBV5-4 and TRBJ2-3): ETGVTQSPTHLIKTRGQQVTLRCSSQSGHNTVSWYQQALGQGPQFIFQYYREEENGRGNFPPRFSGLQFPNYSSELNVNALELDDSALYLCASRYEQGGITDTQYFGPGTRLTVL.

This clone was seen a few times. The V gene is TRBV15, the J gene TRBJ1-2; D is possibly TRBD1 (5 bases). The V and J ends lost 3 bases and 4 bases respectively, with 9 bases between them. There are 13 residues in the CDR3. Per germline, CDR1 LNHNV and CDR2 YYDKDF (reference sequence). This chain's CDR3 is CATSSRDGYGYTF. Written as DNA, the CDR3 is TGTGCCACCAGCAGCAGGGATGGCTATGGCTACACCTTC.

The gene calls are TRBV5-5 and TRBJ2-1; 10 nucleotides agree with TRBD1. With V trimmed by 5 bases and J by 3 bases, 8 bases remained unmatched. Germline-derived CDR1 and CDR2 are SGHKS and YYEKEE (reference sequence). The CDR3 totals 16 residues. CDR3 loop: CASSHGWTGGYNEQFF. The CDR3 coding sequence is TGTGCCAGCAGTCACGGGTGGACAGGGGGCTACAATGAGCAGTTCTTC. The full variable domain, in which reference TRBV5-5 and TRBJ2-1 provide the parts outside the CDR3, is DAGVTQSPTHLIKTRGQQVTLRCSPISGHKSVSWYQQVLGQGPQFIFQYYEKEERGRGNFPDRFSARQFPNYSSELNVNALLLGDSALYLCASSHGWTGGYNEQFFGPGTRLTVL.

The chain uses TRBV10-3 and TRBJ1-1; tentative D call: TRBD1 (6 bases). This CDR3 spans 15 amino acids. Between the trimmed V and J ends, which lost 3 bases and 2 bases, there was a span of 13 bases. CDR1 is ENHRY and CDR2 is SYGVKD in the germline V gene. CDR3 loop: CAISEPTGYNTEAFF. DNA of the CDR3: TGTGCCATCAGTGAACCGACAGGTTACAACACTGAAGCTTTCTTT.

The rearrangement joins TRBV9 to TRBJ1-2; no clear D gene. The CDR3 covers 14 residues. Germline V CDR1 and CDR2: SGDLS, YYNGEE. Trimming took off 0 bases at V and 8 bases at J, with 14 bases between the two ends. The CDR3 DNA reads as TGTGCCAGCAGCGTAGGAGCAGGTCACTGGGGCTACACCTTC. It specifies CASSVGAGHWGYTF. Variable domain in full (rest from reference TRBV9 and TRBJ1-2): DSGVTQTPKHLITATGQRVTLRCSPRSGDLSVYWYQQSLDQGLQFLIQYYNGEERAKGNILERFSAQQFPDLHSELNLSSLELGDSALYFCASSVGAGHWGYTFGSGTRLTVV.

This clone has more than one count but fewer than ten. The V and J genes are TRBV9 and TRBJ2-2, with a weak D call TRBD1 (5 bases). The ends were cut back, 0 bases at V and 4 bases at J, with 10 bases in the middle. CDR1 SGDLS and CDR2 YYNGEE come from the germline V gene. This CDR3 is built from 15 residues. The CDR3 DNA sequence: TGTGCCAGCAGCGTAGCTACAGGTCTCACCGGGGAGCTGTTTTTT. It is translated as CASSVATGLTGELFF.